A single sample is the source of the 8 T cell receptor beta chains below, sequenced in a study of CD8 T cells in ankylosing spondylitis. Study conclusions and caveats: Seemingly characteristic of ankylosing spondylitis blood was a TCR beta motif consisting of eight highly homologous variants.

TCRdb analysed the 5' RACE reads with MiXCR anew, one entry per CDR3 protein. The profile covers approximately 540,000 distinct CDR3 sequences, with approximately 11% appearing a single time and over 6.5% taken by the ten largest. Antigens of these TCRs are unknown. Material for sequencing was blood, either unsorted or a sorted T cell fraction (not recorded which). The receptors stem from a male donor with ankylosing spondylitis.

V is TRBV12-3 or TRBV12-4 and J is TRBJ2-2, with a tentative D call TRBD2 (6 bases). The CDR3 extends over 14 amino acids. Trimming shortened V by 6 bases and J by 1 base, and 9 bases separated the two germline ends. In DNA, the CDR3 is TGTGCCAGCAGAAGACTAGGGAACACCGGGGAGCTGTTTTTT. Its translation is CASRRLGNTGELFF.

This clonotype was counted only a few times. The rearrangement joins TRBV10-2 to TRBJ2-1, with D perhaps TRBD1 or TRBD2 (5 bases each). The germline V gene has CDR1 WSHSY and CDR2 SAAADI. This CDR3 has 15 amino acids. Trimming took off 3 bases at V and 4 bases at J, with 13 bases between the two ends. The CDR3 bases are TGCGCCAGCAGTGATGGGACCCACCCATACAATGAGCAGTTCTTC. The encoded protein is CASSDGTHPYNEQFF.

The table lists this clonotype with a few counts. V is TRBV7-9 and J is TRBJ1-2; D is uncertain. V gave up 3 bases and J gave up 8 bases, with 13 bases separating them. The CDR3 is made up of 13 amino acids. CDR1 and CDR2 from the germline V gene are SEHNR and FQNEAQ (reference sequence). Written as DNA, the CDR3 is TGTGCCAGCAGCTTTGGGGTCTCTAGGGGCTACACCTTC. Translated: CASSFGVSRGYTF.

The chain has TRBV11-2 and TRBJ1-1; TRBD1 aligns across 7 bases. Germline trimming cut 5 bases from V and 0 bases from J; bases unmatched to any gene: 9. The CDR3 has 16 amino acids. Germline lookup yields CDR1 SGHAT and CDR2 FQNNGV. The CDR3 protein is CASSHRQGLLNTEAFF. Written as DNA, the CDR3 is TGTGCCAGCAGCCACCGACAGGGCCTTTTGAACACTGAAGCTTTCTTT. Full variable domain (outside the CDR3, taken from reference TRBV11-2 and TRBJ1-1): EAGVAQSPRYKIIEKRQSVAFWCNPISGHATLYWYQQILGQGPKLLIQFQNNGVVDDSQLPKDRFSAERLKGVDSTLKIQPAKLEDSAVYLCASSHRQGLLNTEAFFGQGTRLTVV.

With regard to this clonotype: A much larger clone differs from this one at a single base, so this may be a read error. The chain carries TRBV12-3 or TRBV12-4 and TRBJ1-1, with D possibly matching TRBD1 (6 bases). The CDR3 has 11 residues. The CDR3 DNA sequence: TGTACCAGCAGCTGGGGAGGGGGAGCTTTCTTT. Translated: CTSSWGGGAFF.

The rearrangement joins TRBV5-6 to TRBJ1-4; 8 bases match TRBD1. Trimming took 4 bases from V and 5 from J; bases not matched to a gene: 7. CDR1 and CDR2 from the germline V gene are SGHDT and YYEEEE. This CDR3 comprises 15 residues. CDR3 nucleotides: TGTGCCAGCAGCCCCGGACAGGGTGGAAATGAAAAACTGTTTTTT. Protein: CASSPGQGGNEKLFF.

There are many counts of this clonotype. The chain carries TRBV10-2 and TRBJ1-3, with 7 nucleotides matching TRBD1. The V and J ends lost 8 bases and 5 bases, in that order; junction bases with no gene match: 12. Germline CDR1 WSHSY, CDR2 SAAADI. This CDR3 has 15 amino acids. CDR3 sequence (DNA): TGCGCCAGCGGCCCTGACAGGGAGCCGCGAAACACCATATATTTT. It is translated as CASGPDREPRNTIYF.

This rearrangement joins TRBV5-1 to TRBJ1-2; 8 positions agree with TRBD1. The trim removed 3 bases at V and 8 bases at J, leaving 6 bases unmatched. The CDR3 runs 13 residues. Germline loops: CDR1 SGHRS, CDR2 YFSETQ. The CDR3 bases are TGCGCCAGCAGCTCCAACGACAGGGGAGGCTACACCTTC. Translation: CASSSNDRGGYTF. Looking up the rest from reference TRBV5-1 and TRBJ1-2 gives the full variable domain: KAGVTQTPRYLIKTRGQQVTLSCSPISGHRSVSWYQQTPGQGLQFLFEYFSETQRNKGNFPGRFSGRQFSNSRSEMNVSTLELGDSALYLCASSSNDRGGYTFGSGTRLTVV.